These 2 T cell receptor beta chains came from one sample sequenced in a study of T-cell reconstitution after alpha-beta-depleted transplantation in children. It was with unique molecular identifiers that the TCRbeta library was prepared. One entry per CDR3 protein results from TCRdb running MiXCR on the PCR reads. The data contain a few hundred thousand distinct CDR3 sequences, roughly 30% of them singletons. Specimen: PBMCs, collected before TCRalphabeta/CD19-depleted stem cell transplant. These receptor sequences come from a boy in the first two years of life with Wiskott-Aldrich syndrome, due to receive a stem cell transplant.

This chain links TRBV18 with TRBJ2-5; D not certain. CDR3 length equals 11 residues. Germline V gives CDR1 KGHSH, CDR2 LQKENI. Trimming removed 1 base from V and 5 bases from J, with 2 bases in between. The CDR3 nucleotides read TGTGCCAGCTCACCACACGAGACCCAGTACTTC. Translation gives CASSPHETQYF.

The V gene is TRBV18, the J gene TRBJ2-7; D is ambiguous. Germline assignment: CDR1 KGHSH and CDR2 LQKENI. This CDR3 contains 15 residues. V was trimmed by 3 bases and J by 3 bases, leaving 15 bases between them. CDR3 DNA sequence: TGTGCCAGCTCACCTAACAAGGGCTTCCTCTACGAGCAGTACTTC. Protein: CASSPNKGFLYEQYF.